The entry below gives a single TCR beta chain sequence along with its context. These data are taken from a study of technical replicates of blood from a few donors. Here immunoSEQ multiplex PCR was the method, and the copy in TCRdb shows in-frame clones only, minus some. This table holds over 70,000 clones, 85% to 95% found once. Looked up from germline, CDR1 is GTSNPN and CDR2 is SVGIG (reference sequence). The CDR3 is 10 amino acids. V was cut by 4 bases and J by 4 bases, with 5 bases left in between. The chain combines TRBV30 with TRBJ2-7, with a weak D call TRBD1 (5 bases). The sequenced sample was T cells isolated from PBMCs. The sequence was collected from a human donor in good health. The CDR3 protein is CAWKGYEQYF. The CDR3 coding sequence is TGTGCCTGGAAGGGGTACGAGCAGTACTTC.